The sequence of this T cell receptor beta chain was determined in a study of CD8+ T cells in alopecia areata. General study results and limits: One nonresponder makes the tie between baseline CD8+ expansion and response uncertain.

Germline V gives CDR1 SGHTA, CDR2 FQGNSA. The V gene lost 3 bases and the J gene lost 0 bases, with 5 bases spanning the gap. The CDR3 sequence is 13 residues long. Extraction and reverse transcription of RNA yielded cDNA as the sequencing template. This table comes from immunoSEQ multiplex PCR, and its TCRdb copy is limited to in-frame clones, with some not included. The sample contains around 190,000 clones, less than 65% of which appear only once. Documented treatment: oral pan-JAK inhibitor, 5-10 mg twice daily. Comments on this clone: Its antigen is still unknown.

This TCR derives from a human donor with alopecia areata. The chain has TRBV7-2 and TRBJ2-5; D gene uncertain. The specimen was CD4+ T cells sorted from blood, collected at week 24, from a patient treated with tofacitinib. DNA for the CDR3: TGTGCCAGCAGCTTGGGGAACCAAGAGACCCAGTACTTC. Residues: CASSLGNQETQYF.